The 20 T cell receptor beta chains below were found in one sample sequenced in a study of Ad26.COV2.S vaccination and SARS-CoV-2 variants. As for treatment: 19 received Ad26.COV2.S at low or high dose, single or two shots; a few received placebo; per-sample allocation not given. Day 63 after the first vaccine or placebo injection was the time point for sampling. Sequencing was performed with immunoSEQ multiplex PCR; in TCRdb, only in-frame clones are kept and a portion is missing. The sample holds 300,000 to 350,000 clones; around 89% are singletons and the top ten take approximately 5%. The sequencing here drew on peripheral blood, taken in a trial of Ad26.COV2.S vaccine versus placebo. Every receptor here comes from a person aged 18-60 years who received the Ad26.COV2.S COVID-19 vaccine or a placebo.

The chain is built from TRBV3-1 (or the pseudogene TRBV3-2) and TRBJ1-3, with 8 nucleotides matching TRBD1. This CDR3 has 15 amino acids. Germline loops: CDR1 LGHDT, CDR2 YNNKEL (reference sequence). V lost 2 bases, J lost 4 bases, and 4 bases stayed unmatched. The CDR3 loop is CASSQRTGPGNTIYF. As DNA, the CDR3 is TGTGCCAGCAGCCAACGGACAGGGCCCGGAAACACCATATATTTT.

This sequence joins TRBV2 and TRBJ2-5; D unresolved. The CDR3 runs to 13 residues. V was cut by 4 bases and J by 1 base, with 7 bases left in between. Germline CDR1 and CDR2: SNHLY and FYNNEI. CDR3 residues: CASSVYSQETQYF. Written as DNA, the CDR3 is TGTGCCAGCAGTGTTTACAGCCAAGAGACCCAGTACTTC.

This chain connects TRBV18 to TRBJ1-6, with TRBD1 identical over 7 bases. Unmatched junction bases numbered 4, after V lost 3 bases and J lost 8 bases. Looked up from germline, CDR1 is KGHSH and CDR2 is LQKENI. The CDR3 length is 14 residues. The CDR3 region is CASSPQTGDSPLHF. The CDR3 region has the DNA TGTGCCAGCTCACCTCAAACAGGGGATTCACCCCTCCACTTT.

This clone is a singleton in its sample. The chain recombines TRBV29-1 with TRBJ2-7; the match to TRBD1 covers 9 bases. Germline values: CDR1 SQVTM, CDR2 ANQGSEA. The length of the CDR3 is 12 residues. The V gene end was trimmed by 4 bases and the J gene end by 6 bases; junction bases not matched to a gene: 4. Here the CDR3 DNA reads TGCAGCGTTGGAGACAGGGGGTCCGAGCAGTACTTC. It encodes CSVGDRGSEQYF.

This clone was seen more than once but under ten times. V and J are TRBV29-1 and TRBJ1-1; D not certain. The CDR3 loop spans 13 amino acids. V was pared by 7 bases and J by 1 base, with 13 bases between. The germline gives CDR1 SQVTM, CDR2 ANQGSEA. The CDR3 DNA reads TGCAGCGCTGTCCGTGTACAGAACACTGAAGCTTTCTTT. Its translation is CSAVRVQNTEAFF.

This clone was counted between two and nine times. This chain links TRBV4-1 with TRBJ2-6; a weak D match, TRBD2 (5 bases). V was cut by 1 base and J by 0 bases, with 13 bases left in between. The CDR3 length is 18 residues. The germline V gene has CDR1 MGHRA and CDR2 YSYEKL. CDR3 sequence reads: CASSQGGLTSSGANVLTF. The CDR3 DNA sequence: TGCGCCAGCAGCCAAGGAGGGCTCACTAGCTCTGGGGCCAACGTCCTGACTTTC.

This chain connects TRBV5-1 to TRBJ1-1; 8 bases are shared with TRBD1. Germline assignment: CDR1 SGHRS and CDR2 YFSETQ. The CDR3 length is 14 residues. V trimming: 3 bases; J trimming: 2 bases; junction bases outside the gene matches: 3. CDR3 amino acids: CASSSDRANTEAFF. Written as DNA, the CDR3 is TGCGCCAGCAGCTCGGACAGGGCAAACACTGAAGCTTTCTTT.

This chain joins TRBV5-1 and TRBJ2-2; 7 positions match TRBD2. CDR1 and CDR2 (germline): SGHRS, YFSETQ. V lost 5 bases to trimming and J lost 2 bases; unmatched junction nucleotides: 6. The CDR3 has 15 residues. CDR3 bases: TGCGCCAGCAGGGAAAGCGGGACCAACACCGGGGAGCTGTTTTTT. This gives the protein CASRESGTNTGELFF. The entire variable domain, with the rest obtained from reference TRBV5-1 and TRBJ2-2, is as follows: KAGVTQTPRYLIKTRGQQVTLSCSPISGHRSVSWYQQTPGQGLQFLFEYFSETQRNKGNFPGRFSGRQFSNSRSEMNVSTLELGDSALYLCASRESGTNTGELFFGEGSRLTVL.

V is TRBV27 and J is TRBJ1-5; 7 bases fit TRBD1. The CDR3 length is 15 residues. J lost 5 bases, V lost 6 bases, and 10 bases had no gene match. Germline-derived CDR1 and CDR2 are MNHEY and SMNVEV (reference sequence). In DNA, the CDR3 is TGTGCCAGCAGGGACGCAGGGGGAGGTCATCAGCCCCAGCATTTT. Translating gives CASRDAGGGHQPQHF.

V is TRBV5-6 and J is TRBJ1-1; unclear D gene. V was pared by 2 bases and J by 1 base, with 3 bases between. There are 12 residues in the CDR3. CDR1 is SGHDT, CDR2 YYEEEE, per germline. The DNA of the CDR3 is TGTGCCAGCAGCTTTTGGAACACTGAAGCTTTCTTT. Translating it yields CASSFWNTEAFF.

The CDR3 loop is CASSYSAQPNTEAFF. DNA of the CDR3: TGTGCCAGCAGTTACTCGGCACAGCCGAACACTGAAGCTTTCTTT. The chain combines TRBV6-5 with TRBJ1-1; no reliable D call. The CDR3 is 15 residues long. With 0 bases removed from V and 1 base from J, the gap between germline ends came to 9 bases. Germline CDR1 reads MNHEY; CDR2 reads SVGAGI.

J is TRBJ1-5 and V is TRBV27, with 8 bases matching TRBD1. The CDR3 length is 14 residues. Germline CDR1 is MNHEY and CDR2 is SMNVEV (reference sequence). The junction had 4 bases not matched to a gene; V was cut back by 4 bases and J by 5 bases. The CDR3 bases are TGTGCCAGCAGTTACACAGGGGGGCATCAGCCCCAGCATTTT. It codes for CASSYTGGHQPQHF.

The chain links TRBV6-5 to TRBJ1-1, with no clear D. Germline values: CDR1 MNHEY, CDR2 SVGAGI. CDR3 size: 14 residues. V was clipped by 5 bases and J by 1 base, with 11 bases between them. Written as DNA, the CDR3 is TGTGCCAGCAGTCCAGAGGCCCGGAACACTGAAGCTTTCTTT. It translates to CASSPEARNTEAFF.

This clone has at least ten counts. The chain joins TRBV6-6 to TRBJ1-1, with TRBD1 matching over 10 bases. Germline CDR1 and CDR2: MNHNY and SVGAGI (reference sequence). J was trimmed by 6 bases and V by 5 bases; bases with no gene match: 9. There are 15 residues in the CDR3. The CDR3 coding sequence is TGTGCCAGCAGTGGGGGACAGGGGCTCGTCGCTGAAGCTTTCTTT. The encoded protein is CASSGGQGLVAEAFF.

This rearrangement joins TRBV4-2 to TRBJ1-2; TRBD1 matches 9 bases. Looked up from germline, CDR1 is LGHNA and CDR2 is YNFKEQ. The V segment lost 7 bases and the J segment 6 bases; nucleotides outside the gene matches: 12. CDR3 length equals 15 residues. This CDR3 reads CASKKGDRDSDGYTF. The CDR3 DNA follows: TGTGCCAGCAAAAAGGGGGACAGGGACTCGGATGGCTACACCTTC.

CDR3 in amino acids: CASSSGGVRVAAFF. As DNA, the CDR3 is TGTGCCAGCAGCTCGGGAGGGGTCCGAGTCGCAGCTTTCTTT. The genes are TRBV7-2 and TRBJ1-1; D is perhaps TRBD1 (5 bases). Germline loops: CDR1 SGHTA, CDR2 FQGNSA. The CDR3 has 14 residues. V was trimmed by 4 bases and J by 10 bases, leaving 19 bases between them.

The CDR3 nucleotides read TGTGCCACCAGTGACCTAACTAGCGGGACACACAATGAGCAGTTCTTC. It codes for CATSDLTSGTHNEQFF. The chain carries TRBV24-1 and TRBJ2-1, with 10 bases matching TRBD2. The CDR3 is 16 amino acids. Germline lookup yields CDR1 KGHDR and CDR2 SFDVKD. J was trimmed by 5 bases and V by 4 bases; bases with no gene match: 7.

The V and J genes are TRBV3-1 (or the pseudogene TRBV3-2) and TRBJ2-1, with D unclear. V was trimmed by 1 base and J by 8 bases, leaving 6 bases between them. The CDR3 sequence is 12 residues long. Germline loops: CDR1 LGHDT, CDR2 YNNKEL (reference sequence). CDR3 nucleotide sequence: TGTGCCAGCAGCCAAGTGGTACATGAGCAGTTCTTC. Translation: CASSQVVHEQFF.

J is TRBJ1-3 and V is TRBV7-2; D call uncertain. The CDR3 has 13 residues. V lost 5 bases and J 3 bases, leaving 8 bases between the germline ends. The V gene's germline CDR1 is SGHTA and CDR2 FQGNSA. The CDR3, as DNA: TGTGCCAGCAGCAGCCGGGTTGGAAACACCATATATTTT. The encoded protein is CASSSRVGNTIYF.

This clone was found once. The J gene is TRBJ1-2, the V gene TRBV19; D gene unclear. Germline V gene data show CDR1 as LNHDA and CDR2 as SQIVND (reference sequence). The CDR3 is made up of 13 amino acids. Between the trimmed V and J ends, which lost 7 bases and 0 bases, there was a span of 9 bases. The DNA of the CDR3 is TGTGCCAGTAACGGGGTTTCTAACTATGGCTACACCTTC. This encodes CASNGVSNYGYTF.